This section outlines one T cell receptor beta chain sequence together with its context. Its antigen remains unidentified. This entry comes from a study of vaccination and CD4 T cells after COVID-19. The Oncomine TCR Beta short-read assay sequenced DNA from cultured CD4+ T cells. Scientists extracted genomic DNA from CD4+ T cells grown in culture. TCRdb re-analysed the PCR reads in MiXCR, keeping a single row per CDR3 protein. Here the sample spans about 12,000 distinct CDR3 sequences, roughly 58% being singletons. Described treatment: approximately 9-day PBMC culture with coronavirus spike peptide pools or control peptides (ViraFEST assay). Trimming left V 8 bases short and J 1 base short, with 23 bases between. The CDR3 loop spans 17 amino acids. Germline V CDR1 and CDR2: SEHNR, FQNEAQ (reference sequence).

This TCR was sampled from a human donor who had recovered from COVID-19. V gene TRBV7-9 combines with J gene TRBJ2-5, with a tentative D call TRBD2 (5 bases). The material sequenced was CD4+ T cells from blood, cultured in vitro. CDR3 region: CASLPGLGFGLQETQYF. CDR3 sequence (DNA): TGTGCCAGCCTTCCCGGTTTAGGCTTCGGACTCCAAGAGACCCAGTACTTC.